This T cell receptor (beta chain) emerged from a study of technical replicates of blood from a handful of donors. Assay used: immunoSEQ multiplex PCR; TCRdb lists only in-frame clones, some missing. The sample contains some 90,000 clones, roughly 96% of which appear only once. CDR3 length equals 13 residues. Germline loops: CDR1 SGHDT, CDR2 YYEEEE. V lost 1 base and J 3 bases, leaving 8 bases between the germline ends. The receptor's source is a human donor in good health. V gene TRBV5-6 combines with J gene TRBJ2-7; TRBD1 is a possible D gene (6 bases). Sequenced sample: T cells isolated from PBMCs. CDR3 DNA sequence: TGTGCCAGCAGCTTGATGGACAGCTACGAGCAGTACTTC. It is translated as CASSLMDSYEQYF.